This TCR beta chain was obtained from a study of blood T cell repertoires in COVID-19. The V and J ends lost 6 bases and 8 bases, in that order; junction bases with no gene match: 11. The CDR3 extends over 15 amino acids. Per the germline V gene, CDR1 is LNHDA and CDR2 is SQIVND (reference sequence). This table comes from immunoSEQ multiplex PCR, and its TCRdb copy is limited to in-frame clones, with some not included. The sample yields 120,000 or so clones, about four fifths seen once. This receptor was obtained from a man in his fifties or sixties with active or convalescent COVID-19. The chain is built from TRBV19 and TRBJ1-2, with 11 bases lining up with TRBD1. Sequences were obtained from peripheral blood. This CDR3 reads CASRTGTGGVWGYTF. CDR3 DNA sequence: TGTGCCAGTAGAACCGGGACAGGGGGAGTATGGGGCTACACCTTC.